These 7 T cell receptor beta chains were all obtained from the same sample, sequenced in a study of blood T cell repertoires in COVID-19. Method: immunoSEQ multiplex PCR; TCRdb's copy keeps in-frame clones and lacks some. The sample consists of around 190,000 clones, less than 90% of them appearing once. The material sequenced was PBMCs or T cells enriched from blood (not recorded which). The receptors shown here come from a woman aged 25 to 39 who had been exposed to COVID-19.

This chain uses TRBV18 with TRBJ1-2; the D is unclear. The CDR3 contains 13 residues. In germline, CDR1 is KGHSH, CDR2 LQKENI. Trimming took 4 bases from V and 8 from J, leaving 14 bases between them. The CDR3 sequence is CASSRGLLGGYTF. CDR3 nucleotides: TGTGCCAGCTCACGAGGCTTATTAGGAGGCTACACCTTC.

J is TRBJ2-3 and V is TRBV18; D possibly corresponds to TRBD2 (6 bases). The germline V and J ends were trimmed by 3 bases and 2 bases, with 12 bases remaining between them. In germline, CDR1 is KGHSH, CDR2 LQKENI. This CDR3 contains 15 residues. CDR3 residues: CASSPGAGLTDTQYF. DNA of the CDR3: TGTGCCAGCTCACCGGGTGCGGGGCTCACAGATACGCAGTATTTT.

This sequence joins TRBV19 and TRBJ2-7; 12 bases map to TRBD1. V lost 8 bases and J lost 3; bases outside the gene matches: 8. Germline CDR1 reads LNHDA; CDR2 reads SQIVND (reference sequence). The CDR3 spans 15 residues. CDR3 loop: CASRLGQGANYEQYF. CDR3 sequence (DNA): TGTGCCAGTCGCTTGGGACAGGGGGCTAACTACGAGCAGTACTTC.

This chain uses TRBV7-8 with TRBJ1-3; 8 positions agree with TRBD1. The CDR3 consists of 16 residues. Germline CDR1 SGHVS, CDR2 FQNEAQ. J was trimmed by 2 bases and V by 6 bases; bases with no gene match: 9. Here the CDR3 reads CASRPDRGRTGNTIYF. CDR3 nucleotide sequence: TGTGCCAGCAGGCCAGACAGGGGACGTACTGGAAACACCATATATTTT. Drawing the rest from reference TRBV7-8 and TRBJ1-3, the complete variable domain is GAGVSQSPRYKVAKRGQDVALRCDPISGHVSLFWYQQALGQGPEFLTYFQNEAQLDKSGLPSDRFFAERPEGSVSTLKIQRTQQEDSAVYLCASRPDRGRTGNTIYFGEGSWLTVV.

The chain employs TRBV7-9 and TRBJ1-4; a weak D match, TRBD1 (6 bases). This CDR3 is 16 amino acids long. V lost 5 bases and J lost 7, with 20 bases in between. The germline V gene has CDR1 SEHNR and CDR2 FQNEAQ (reference sequence). The CDR3 sequence is CASSIRTRGTGEKLFF. CDR3 nucleotides: TGTGCCAGCAGCATACGGACAAGGGGGACGGGTGAAAAACTGTTTTTT.

J is TRBJ2-5 and V is TRBV19; D unresolved. Germline V gene data show CDR1 as LNHDA and CDR2 as SQIVND (reference sequence). This CDR3 is 13 amino acids long. V was cut by 6 bases and J by 1 base, with 9 bases left in between. CDR3 sequence (DNA): TGTGCCAGTAGCGAGGTGGTCCAAGAGACCCAGTACTTC. Translated: CASSEVVQETQYF.

V gene TRBV3-1 (or the pseudogene TRBV3-2) combines with J gene TRBJ1-5, with D uncertain. The germline V and J ends were trimmed by 3 bases and 6 bases, with 12 bases remaining between them. The CDR3 is 14 amino acids. Germline V gene lookup returns CDR1 LGHDT and CDR2 YNNKEL (reference sequence). DNA of the CDR3: TGTGCCAGCAGCCATGGACGGGATGCTCAGCCCCAGCATTTT. It codes for CASSHGRDAQPQHF.